One T cell receptor beta chain is described in this entry. Its antigen remains unidentified. TCRdb passed the RT-PCR reads through MiXCR, listing each CDR3 protein once. The sample shows roughly 670,000 distinct CDR3 sequences, about 14% of them seen only once. The sample belongs to a study of response to subunit inactivated influenza vaccine. Study findings and constraints: Authors suggested each seasonal flu vaccination may recruit only limited numbers of new T cells.

Trimming left V 5 bases short and J 1 base short, with 14 bases between. Germline V gene lookup returns CDR1 DFQATT and CDR2 SNEGSKA (reference sequence). There are 14 residues in the CDR3. Sequenced material: PBMCs from blood, taken less than 15 days before vaccination. This chain connects TRBV20-1 to TRBJ1-1; the D gene is possibly TRBD1 (6 bases). The sequence came from a man in his forties or fifties who received an inactivated influenza vaccine. CDR3 residues: CSAPGRTANTEAFF. In DNA, the CDR3 is TGCAGTGCTCCCGGGAGGACAGCGAACACTGAAGCTTTCTTT.